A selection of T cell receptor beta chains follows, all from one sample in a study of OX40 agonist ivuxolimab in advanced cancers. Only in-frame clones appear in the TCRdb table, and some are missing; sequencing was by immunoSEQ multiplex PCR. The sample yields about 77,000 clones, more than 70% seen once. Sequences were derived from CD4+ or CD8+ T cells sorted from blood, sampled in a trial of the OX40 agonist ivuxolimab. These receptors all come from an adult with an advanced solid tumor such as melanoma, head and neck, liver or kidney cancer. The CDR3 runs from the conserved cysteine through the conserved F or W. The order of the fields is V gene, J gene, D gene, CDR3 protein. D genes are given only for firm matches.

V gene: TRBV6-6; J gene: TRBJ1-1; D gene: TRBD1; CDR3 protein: CASSYFTGGLTEAFF
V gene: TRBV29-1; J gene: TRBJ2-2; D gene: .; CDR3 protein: CSVGDWGNTGELFF
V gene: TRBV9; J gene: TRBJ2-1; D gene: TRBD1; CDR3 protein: CASSVGQGAGEQFF
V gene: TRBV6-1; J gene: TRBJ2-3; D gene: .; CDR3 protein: CASSNTDTQYF
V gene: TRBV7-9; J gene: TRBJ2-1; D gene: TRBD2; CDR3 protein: CASRSSGRASIPGEQFF
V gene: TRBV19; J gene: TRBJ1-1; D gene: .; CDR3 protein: CASSSPSGALLLTEAFF
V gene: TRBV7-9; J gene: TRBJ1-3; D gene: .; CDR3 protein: CASSLRGVSGNTIYF
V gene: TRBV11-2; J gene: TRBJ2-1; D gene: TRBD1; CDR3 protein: CASSLNTGTGINEQFF
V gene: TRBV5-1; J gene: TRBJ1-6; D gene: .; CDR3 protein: CASSFSRGSYNSPLHF
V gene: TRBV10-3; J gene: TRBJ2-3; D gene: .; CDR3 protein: CAISEGYTDTQYF
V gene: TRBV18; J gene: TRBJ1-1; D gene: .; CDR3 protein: CASSPGSGNTEAFF
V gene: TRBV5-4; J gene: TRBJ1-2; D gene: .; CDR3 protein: CASSAGAYNYGYTF
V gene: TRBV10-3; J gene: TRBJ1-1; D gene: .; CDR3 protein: CAILQGEGTGNTEAFF
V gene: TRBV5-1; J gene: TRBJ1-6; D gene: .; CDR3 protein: CASSLEGGSSPLHF
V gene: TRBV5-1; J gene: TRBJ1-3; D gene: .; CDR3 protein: CASSLEVRGGNTIYF
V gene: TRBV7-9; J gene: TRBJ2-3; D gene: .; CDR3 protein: CASSLSDTQYF
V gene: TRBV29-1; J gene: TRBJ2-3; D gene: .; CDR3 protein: CSVEVGATDTQYF
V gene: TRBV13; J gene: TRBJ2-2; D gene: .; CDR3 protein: CASRPTENTGELFF